Described below is a single T cell receptor beta chain sequence and its context. The antigen is not known. Sequencing used immunoSEQ multiplex PCR; TCRdb keeps in-frame clones, though not all of them. The sample holds tens of thousands of clones; around 93% are singletons and the top ten take over 0.55%. The CDR3 sequence is 17 residues long. The data were taken from a study of graft-versus-host responses after intestinal transplantation. About the study: Recipients received multivisceral, liver-intestinal, or isolated intestinal transplants. Recipients across the board were started on anti-thymocyte globulin induction, then kept on tacrolimus and steroids for roughly 3 years.

Study observations and caveats: GvH clones appeared in recipient marrow, some first in ileum or blood.

This rearrangement joins TRBV12-2 to TRBJ1-1; whether TRBD1, the table's D call, matches the DNA was not checked. TRBV12-2 counts as a pseudogene. The TCR originated in a human patient who received an intestinal transplant, so some T cells may come from the graft donor. The sequenced sample was PBMCs, obtained 98 days after intestinal transplantation. The CDR3 bases are TGTGCAAGTCGCTTAGGGAGCAGGGGGCGCCCGGACACTGAAGCTTTCTTT. It codes for CASRLGSRGRPDTEAFF.